This section outlines one T cell receptor (beta chain) sequence together with its context. The antigen it binds to is not known. These data are taken from a study of cytomegalovirus exposure and HLA in healthy donors (dated by TCRdb to 2016 to 2017). Concerning the study at large: An earlier analysis of approximately 590 of the donors reported approximately 290 Gb of sequence data and around 110 million unique TCR beta sequences from approximately 180 million T cells. Roughly 300 gigabases of sequencing data and approximately 93 million unique TCR sequences were included in an early release covering 550 to 800 HLA-typed donors. Of the 350 to 450 genotyped donors, roughly 80% fell in the genetic ancestry cluster associated with self-reported Caucasian donors. The study aimed to test whether signatures of past pathogen exposure could be identified by cataloging public T cell receptors. Using immunosequencing, the study profiled T cell repertoires from 666 subjects and related those repertoires to cytomegalovirus serostatus. In addition to the first cohort of hundreds of subjects, a separate validation cohort of over 90 different subjects was used. The study combined high-throughput TCR immunosequencing, statistical association of individual TCRs with disease status, and machine learning to predict cytomegalovirus infection status. In a later analysis, previously published TCR beta repertoires from about 670 donors were re-analyzed and high-resolution HLA genotyping was added so that TCR occurrence patterns could be studied. Rather than drawing on any new phenotypic data, the later analysis identified candidate immune exposures from TCR beta sequences and the way those sequences occurred across donors. An earlier analysis of several hundred of the donors used high-throughput TCR beta sequencing to judge whether each TCR beta V gene segment behaved as functional or pseudogenic. Donor age, sex, ethnicity and CMV serostatus were compiled alongside the repertoire data. Genome-wide SNP genotypes for about 65% of the 666 donors were used in a later genetic analysis, which treated that subset as a discovery cohort. Every discovery cohort repertoire had been produced on one sequencing platform. HLA typing included class I and class II loci at four-digit resolution. The number of donors typed differed by locus, with 629-630 for A, B, C, DRB1 and DQB1, approximately 500 for DQA1, some 570 for DPA1, and over 400 for DPB1. About five DR-DQ haplotypes were handled as single units for association and clustering because linkage in the cohort was strong. Among roughly 400 genotyped donors of the cohort, an average of around 250,000 unique TCR beta nucleotide sequences was sequenced per donor, of which roughly 18% were non-productive.

The CDR3 measures 15 amino acids from cysteine to phenylalanine. Only CDR3 DNA is held: 45 bases, read in frame from base 1. In the germline V gene, CDR1 corresponds to MGHDK and CDR2 to SYGVNS. The junction shows trimming of 3 bases on V and 2 bases on J, plus 12 bases between the germline ends. Library construction relied on the immunoSEQ multiplex PCR assay. For the multiplex PCR, a mixture combining 60 forward primers for TCR Vbeta segments and 13 reverse primers for TCR Jbeta segments was used. The CDR3 region of rearranged TCR beta genes was amplified from genomic DNA by a multiplex PCR assay. Amplified TCR beta libraries were sequenced as 87-base-pair reads on the Illumina HiSeq System. As for how the authors treated the data: Across the 700 or so repertoires, a later analysis counted some 80 million unique TCR beta chains, roughly 11 million of which were shared by at least two donors. Raw reads were error-corrected and collapsed into unique sequences with a nearest-neighbor algorithm that merged closely related sequences to remove PCR and sequencing errors. CDR3 sequences were aligned to IMGT reference sequences to assign V, D and J gene segments. For a sequence to be retained, a match of at least six nucleotides was required to both a V gene segment and a J gene segment. A rearrangement was called productive if the CDR3 had no stop codons and remained in frame with V and J, and every other rearrangement was called non-productive. CDR3 was defined by IMGT convention, running from the second conserved V-encoded cysteine to the conserved J-encoded phenylalanine. The earlier analysis of 587 of the donors excluded sequences that lacked an unambiguous match to a single V gene segment. In an earlier analysis of 450 to 750 of the donors, a V segment was called functional when productive rearrangements were above 56.7%, and segregating when the standard deviation between donors exceeded 5%. A statistical classification framework was built for diagnosing cytomegalovirus status from the catalog of TCR beta chain sequences. In a later analysis, TCR nucleotide sequences were compared against IMGT/GENE-DB human TR gene sequences so that V and J genes could be assigned. In a later analysis, CDR3 sequences and most-parsimonious VDJ recombination scenarios were assigned using the TCRdist pipeline. In a later analysis, every TCR beta chain was defined by the combination of its CDR3 amino acid sequence and its V-gene family, and reads without a unique V-gene family were dropped. As a way to deal with suspected cross-contamination and a sequencing artifact, a later analysis dropped approximately 570 nucleotide sequences that were highly shared and had low generation probability. For each public chain, a later analysis derived a clonal expansion index from normalized ranks of inferred template counts within each repertoire. A later analysis computed generation probabilities with a VDJ recombination model fitted to out-of-frame rearrangements, and checked the results against IGoR. In a later analysis, hypergeometric tests were used to score TCR-TCR, TCR-HLA and TCR-CMV co-occurrence, with a repertoire-size bias correction applied to TCR pairs. A later analysis estimated false discovery rates by permuting HLA or CMV assignments 20 times. In a later analysis, co-occurring TCRs were grouped using DBSCAN, and TCRdist sequence similarity was added for clustering within HLA-allele-positive subsets. Repertoires with fewer than 30,000 or more than 120,000 public chains, plus five repertoires with anomalous nucleotide sharing, were excluded from co-occurrence clustering. TCRdb carries this immuneACCESS record with in-frame sequences only. Its versions omit some clonotypes, under half of them owing to an unresolved V gene in the studies checked, with the rest unexplained. The DNA was the basis for D and trimming; V, J and clone size are from that table. The data table for this sample lists some 110,000 clones. Together, the top ten hold approximately 0.99% of the sample.

Summary of the overall study and its limitations: In the study, 150 to 200 TCR beta chains were listed as associated with cytomegalovirus. Several of the top co-occurrence clusters appeared to be linked to parvovirus B19, influenza, CMV and Epstein-Barr virus, according to a later analysis. This cohort had only TCR beta chains sequenced, and the lack of alpha or paired-chain data limited which features could be detected. The classifier was reported to diagnose cytomegalovirus status with high specificity and sensitivity in both the original and validation cohorts. An association between a missense DCLRE1C variant and V-gene and J-gene trimming of TCR beta chains was found in a later genetic analysis and replicated in an independent cohort. Because the 87-base-pair reads could not distinguish some IMGT-functional V segments, including TRBV6-2 and TRBV6-3, those segments were excluded. A further reported finding was that TCR beta sequences accurately predicted the HLA-A and HLA-B alleles for most subjects in the first cohort. The presence/absence analyses assumed that sequencing depth was roughly uniform across donors, and that assumption may not be true. In an earlier analysis of some 640 of the donors, most TCR beta V segments were observed in productive rearrangements about 87% or about 30% of the time, broadly matching IMGT annotations. Over 15 rarely observed V segments, including chromosome 9 orphons, were excluded from the earlier analysis of a few hundred of the donors because counts were too low. According to a later genetic analysis, donors in an Asian-associated ancestry cluster had fewer N-insertions in productive TCRs than the approximately 670-donor mean. According to a later analysis, most CMV-associated TCR beta chains appeared to be HLA-restricted, and the HLA associations seemed to be driven largely by CMV exposure. According to the authors, the approach could potentially be generalized to other disease states and immunological phenotypes. In vitro tests confirmed that a few of the cytomegalovirus-associated TCR beta chains recognize cytomegalovirus antigens. Compared with equally common non-associated chains, HLA-associated TCR beta chains in a later analysis were more clonally expanded and had lower generation probabilities. For the cohort, immune exposure information was limited to CMV serostatus. A later analysis associated roughly 17,000 TCR beta sequences with specific HLA alleles at a false discovery rate of 0.05. When HLA alleles, especially DR and DQ, strongly co-occurred, attributing TCR associations to individual alleles was difficult. Most TCR sequences were seen in very few donors, while some public TCRs were found in many individuals. Linkage disequilibrium might explain the correlated functional status among segregating V segments, but an unknown experimental factor could not be ruled out. According to a later analysis, TCR association rates differed among HLA loci, with DRB1 alleles showing the most associated TCRs and HLA-C alleles showing the fewest. Because some donors lacked HLA typing at each locus, the association tests relied only on the typed subset. The sequencing pipeline was judged likely to have produced a cluster of highly shared sequence variants as a technical artifact.

The cohort comprised under 700 healthy bone marrow donors. At the time of sampling, every cohort member was nominally healthy, though immune exposures that went unrecorded were likely present. The donor was CMV seronegative and was included in the group of several hundred seronegative cohort members. Each donor provided a peripheral blood sample, and peripheral blood mononuclear cells were used for TCR beta sequencing. Genomic DNA extraction from the blood cell samples was performed with the Qiagen DNeasy Blood Extraction Kit. This receptor was taken from a man aged 18 to 29 in good health and CMV-seronegative. Sample: PBMCs. The chain joins TRBV25-1 to TRBJ2-3; no D gene is confidently identified. The CDR3 is CASSDERLNTDTQYF. The sequence in DNA is TGTGCCAGCAGTGATGAGAGGCTTAACACAGATACGCAGTATTTT.